This TCR beta chain was obtained from a study of identical twins (TCRdb year 2016). Describing the broader study: To test whether fetal clonotypes persist, this study deep-sequenced TCR alpha and beta repertoires from monozygotic twins, from unrelated adults of various ages, and from cord blood. To rule out contamination, the twin experiments were replicated at different times with different library preparation protocols.

The library was generated by 5' RACE. The instrument given in TCRdb is Illumina HiSeq 2000. A universal primer binding site was added through template switching, and the final cDNA carried a unique molecular identifier so that TCR cDNA molecules could be counted accurately. Specific primers in the conserved constant-segment region were used to synthesize first-strand cDNA for TCR alpha and beta chains. Each cDNA library was double barcoded, with a SMART-Mk sample barcode plus Illumina barcodes, to control for contamination. TruSeq adapter sequences along with Illumina sample barcodes were introduced in two successive PCR steps. The Illumina HiSeq platform was used with custom primers to sequence TCR alpha and beta cDNA libraries. The paper's processing steps were these. MiGEC processed the raw reads to extract unique molecular identifiers, while MiXCR was used to determine the CDR3 positions. For each individual, recombination models were inferred using an EM algorithm with the repgenHMM and IGoR tools. The tcR package in R was used for shared clonotype analysis, with sharing normalized by the product of cloneset sizes. To study raw recombination without the effects of thymic and clonal selection, out-of-frame nonproductive sequences were analyzed. TCRdb reanalyzed the raw reads on its own, using fastp at Q25 for trimming and MiXCR for clone calling, and kept in-frame beta chains. Every distinct CDR3 protein forms one entry, paired with its most common genes and DNA. TCRdb assigned the V and J calls; the authors' analysis was not used. The sample records roughly 720,000 distinct CDR3 sequences, 18% of which are singletons. The ten largest clones add up to less than 15% of the sample.

This clonotype occurred a few times. The specificity of this receptor is unknown. Base qualities are missing; no much larger clone stands one base away. Every donor in the study was a healthy Caucasian. The twin cohort consisted of three pairs of female monozygotic twins, all aged roughly 18 to 29 years. Peripheral blood mononuclear cells were the source from which RNA for the TCR libraries was isolated. The germline V gene yields MGHDK for CDR1 and SYGVNS for CDR2. The cysteine opens and the phenylalanine closes a CDR3 of 16 amino acids. Only the CDR3 region is kept as DNA, spanning 48 bases read in frame from base 1. V loses 3 bases, J loses 0 bases, and the germline ends lie 15 bases apart. General study outcomes and caveats: Zero-insertion analyses could be partly confounded by invariant T cells such as MAIT and iNKT, though diverse VJ usage argued against such confounding for most clonotypes. Abundant cord blood beta clonotypes had fewer insertions, young adult naive repertoires showed a similar but weaker trend, and memory repertoires showed no such trend. In monozygotic twins, recombination models systematically underestimated out-of-frame TCR alpha sharing, but the models matched the sharing seen between unrelated individuals. Excess twin sharing in beta out-of-frame sequences was weaker because fewer shared sequences lowered the signal-to-noise ratio. Compared with coincidental sharing between unrelated individuals, an excess of low generation-probability sequences was observed among out-of-frame TCR alpha sequences shared between twins. Because the same donors could not be followed over many years, the conclusions depended on cross-sectional statistical analysis.

The sample also formed part of further work on T cells expressing NK-cell markers. From that second study: Three sorted T-cell subsets (CD3+CD56+NKG2C+, CD3+CD56+NKG2C- and CD3+CD56-NKG2C+) from roughly eight donors had their TCR beta-chain repertoires profiled. Of the eight sequenced donors, seven were found to be HCMV-seropositive and one was found to be HCMV-seronegative. To restrict sorting to alphabetaTCR-expressing T cells, an anti-gammadeltaTCR antibody was added in several experiments. In over five donors, the dominant CD3+CD56+NKG2C+ clonotypes were among the top 10 CD8+ clonotypes and accounted for about 1.0-7.5% of CD8+ T cells. Those dominant clonotypes were again the most abundant among CD3+CD56-NKG2C+ cells in four donors, at roughly 28.3-60.1%. Whether the expanded NKG2C-expressing T cell clones were specific for HCMV antigens remained unclear. The study sequenced eight donors, all healthy volunteers chosen at random: three men and five women. HCMV-specific IgG was detected in serum with a commercial ELISA kit to determine HCMV serostatus. Bulk peripheral blood T-cell repertoires were additionally sequenced from unsorted PBMC for a handful of donors. MIGEC handled demultiplexing of the reads and grouping by UMI, while MiTCR was used to assemble and quantify clonotypes. To exclude erroneous sequences, any TCR cDNA sequence not supported by at least two reads was discarded. The tcR package was used for downstream repertoire analysis, with clonotypes matched between fractions based on CDR3 nucleotide sequence plus V segment. VDJmatch was used to annotate antigen specificity against VDJdb, with one amino acid substitution in CDR3 allowed.

The chain joins TRBV25-1 to TRBJ2-7; D gene: possibly TRBD1, on 5 matching bases. What was sequenced was PBMCs. The receptor was isolated from a woman aged 18-29 years in good health. The CDR3 is CASSDPTAVYSYEQYF. Read as DNA, the sequence is TGTGCCAGCAGTGATCCGACAGCAGTTTACTCCTACGAGCAGTACTTC.